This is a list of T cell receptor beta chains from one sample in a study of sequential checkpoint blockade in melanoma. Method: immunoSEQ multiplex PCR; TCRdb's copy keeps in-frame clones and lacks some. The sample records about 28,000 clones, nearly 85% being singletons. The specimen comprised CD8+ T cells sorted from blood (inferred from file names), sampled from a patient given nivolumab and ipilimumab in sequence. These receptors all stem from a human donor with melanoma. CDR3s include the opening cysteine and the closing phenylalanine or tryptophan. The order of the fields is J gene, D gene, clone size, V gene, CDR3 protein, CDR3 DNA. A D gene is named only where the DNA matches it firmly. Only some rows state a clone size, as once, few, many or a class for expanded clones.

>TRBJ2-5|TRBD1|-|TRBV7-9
CASSLGKGGLETQYF
TGTGCCAGCAGCTTAGGGAAAGGGGGCCTGGAGACCCAGTACTTC
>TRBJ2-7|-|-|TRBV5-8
CASSFHARPDTYEQYF
TGTGCCAGCAGCTTCCATGCGCGCCCTGATACCTACGAGCAGTACTTC
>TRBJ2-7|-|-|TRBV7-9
CASSLVSRGGYEQYF
TGTGCCAGCAGCTTAGTCTCCAGGGGCGGGTACGAGCAGTACTTC
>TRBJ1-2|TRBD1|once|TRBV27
CASKGADYGYTF
TGTGCCAGCAAGGGGGCTGACTATGGCTACACCTTC
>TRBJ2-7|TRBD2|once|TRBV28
CASSTGTSHYEQYF
TGTGCCAGCAGCACCGGGACTAGTCACTACGAGCAGTACTTC
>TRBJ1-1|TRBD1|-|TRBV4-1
CASSQTGGGTEAFF
TGCGCCAGCAGCCAGACAGGGGGAGGCACTGAAGCTTTCTTT
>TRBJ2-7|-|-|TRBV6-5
CASRRLGDPYEQYF
TGTGCCAGCAGGCGACTAGGGGATCCCTACGAGCAGTACTTC
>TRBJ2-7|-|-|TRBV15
CATSGSPSSYEQYF
TGTGCCACCAGCGGGAGCCCCAGCTCCTACGAGCAGTACTTC
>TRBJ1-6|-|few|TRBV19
CASSIVYGEGSPLHF
TGTGCCAGTAGTATAGTGTACGGGGAGGGATCACCCCTCCACTTT
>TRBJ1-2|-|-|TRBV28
CASSRVTWEGNYGYTF
TGTGCCAGCAGTCGCGTTACTTGGGAGGGGAACTATGGCTACACCTTC
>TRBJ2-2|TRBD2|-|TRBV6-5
CASSWSSGNTGELFF
TGTGCCAGCAGTTGGTCTAGCGGGAACACCGGGGAGCTGTTTTTT
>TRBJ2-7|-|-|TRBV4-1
CASSPGLQGPYEQYF
TGTGCCAGCAGCCCGGGTCTACAGGGACCTTACGAGCAGTACTTC
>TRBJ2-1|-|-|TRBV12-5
CASGFGGAEQFF
TGTGCTAGTGGTTTTGGGGGGGCTGAGCAGTTCTTC
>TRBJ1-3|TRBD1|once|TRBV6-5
CASSRPDRSGAIYF
TGTGCCAGCAGTCGACCGGACAGGTCGGGGGCCATATATTTT
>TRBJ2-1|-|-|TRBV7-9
CASSSGTRDNEQFF
TGTGCCAGCAGCTCCGGGACTCGAGACAATGAGCAGTTCTTC
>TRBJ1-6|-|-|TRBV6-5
CASRAGVTYNSPLHF
TGTGCCAGCAGAGCGGGTGTTACCTATAATTCACCCCTCCACTTT
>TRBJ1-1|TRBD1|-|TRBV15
CATSRVRGKAFF
TGTGCCACCAGCAGAGTCAGGGGGAAAGCTTTCTTT
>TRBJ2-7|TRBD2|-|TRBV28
CASSFRIAGGTYEQYF
TGTGCCAGCAGTTTTCGAATAGCGGGAGGAACCTACGAGCAGTACTTC
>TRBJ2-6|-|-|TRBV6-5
CASSYEDSGANVLTF
TGTGCCAGCAGTTACGAGGATTCTGGGGCCAACGTCCTGACTTTC
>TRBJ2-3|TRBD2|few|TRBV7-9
CASSPRTSGTADTQYF
TGTGCCAGCAGCCCGAGAACTAGCGGGACGGCAGATACGCAGTATTTT
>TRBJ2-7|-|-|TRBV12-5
CASGTSYEQYF
TGTGCTAGTGGCACTTCCTACGAGCAGTACTTC
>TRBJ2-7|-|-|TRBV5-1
CASSSGLAEPYEQYF
TGCGCCAGCAGTTCAGGGTTAGCGGAACCCTACGAGCAGTACTTC
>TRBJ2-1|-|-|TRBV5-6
CASSLGTHEQFF
TGTGCCAGCAGCTTGGGGACACATGAGCAGTTCTTC
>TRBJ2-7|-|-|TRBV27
CASSSSRLGEQYF
TGTGCCAGCAGTTCTTCCAGACTCGGCGAGCAGTACTTC
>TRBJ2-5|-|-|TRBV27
CASRQGQETQYF
TGTGCCAGTCGGCAGGGGCAGGAGACCCAGTACTTC